A selection of T cell receptor beta chains follows, all from one sample in a study of shared clonotypes between healthy human individuals. Profiling relied on immunoSEQ multiplex PCR, and the TCRdb table lists in-frame clones only, not all of them. The sample contains approximately 810,000 clones, 80% to 95% of which appear only once. The specimen sequenced was naive CD8+ T cells sorted from blood. The receptors derive from a man aged 30-40 years in good health. The CDR3 runs from the conserved cysteine through the conserved F or W. The order of the fields is J gene, D gene, V gene, CDR3 length, clone size, CDR3 protein, CDR3 DNA. The D gene is left open where the match is weak. Only some rows state a clone size, as once, few, many or a class for expanded clones.

TRBJ1-3	-	TRBV15	15	-	CATSGDRTSGNTIYF	TGTGCCACCAGCGGCGACAGGACATCGGGAAACACCATATATTTT
TRBJ2-7	-	TRBV11-2	12	once	CASSPTSYEQYF	TGTGCCAGCAGCCCCACATCCTACGAGCAGTACTTC
TRBJ2-2	TRBD1	TRBV7-9	16	-	CASSVVGTAITGELFF	TGTGCCAGCAGCGTCGTGGGGACAGCAATCACCGGGGAGCTGTTTTTT
TRBJ2-2	-	TRBV29-1	13	-	CSATPQVSGELFF	TGCAGTGCCACCCCTCAGGTGTCCGGGGAGCTGTTTTTT
TRBJ1-5	-	TRBV4-1	15	-	CASSQGVGGNQPQHF	TGCGCCAGCAGCCAAGGGGTCGGGGGGAATCAGCCCCAGCATTTT
TRBJ1-1	-	TRBV28	15	-	CASSEERGYNTEAFF	TGTGCCAGCAGTGAAGAAAGGGGGTACAACACTGAAGCTTTCTTT
TRBJ1-5	TRBD1	TRBV7-2	18	-	CASSLGRQGASRNQPQHF	TGTGCCAGCAGCTTAGGGAGGCAGGGGGCTTCTCGCAATCAGCCCCAGCATTTT
TRBJ2-2	-	TRBV27	15	once	CASTTLYRGTGELFF	TGTGCCAGCACCACACTCTATCGGGGGACCGGGGAGCTGTTTTTT
TRBJ1-1	-	TRBV29-1	15	-	CSVEDLSGRGTEAFF	TGCAGCGTTGAAGATCTCTCAGGGAGAGGCACTGAAGCTTTCTTT
TRBJ2-1	TRBD2	TRBV7-8	16	-	CASSNNGLAGVVEQFF	TGTGCCAGCAGTAATAATGGACTAGCGGGAGTCGTTGAGCAGTTCTTC
TRBJ2-7	-	TRBV5-1	14	-	CASSLEAGSYEQYF	TGCGCCAGCAGCTTGGAGGCAGGGAGCTACGAGCAGTACTTC
TRBJ2-7	-	TRBV15	14	once	CATSRDGPSGEQYF	TGTGCCACCAGCAGAGACGGGCCCTCCGGCGAGCAGTACTTC
TRBJ2-1	TRBD2	TRBV12-5	13	-	CASNLWGGNEQFF	TGTGCTAGTAACCTCTGGGGGGGCAATGAGCAGTTCTTC
TRBJ1-5	-	TRBV9	14	-	CASSVGSDNQPQHF	TGTGCCAGCAGCGTCGGTTCAGATAATCAGCCCCAGCATTTT
TRBJ2-6	-	TRBV29-1	17	-	CSVVKVSPTSGANVLTF	TGCAGCGTTGTGAAAGTCTCCCCAACGTCTGGGGCCAACGTCCTGACTTTC
TRBJ2-5	TRBD1	TRBV7-9	14	-	CASSPGTDEETQYF	TGTGCCAGCAGCCCGGGGACAGACGAAGAGACCCAGTACTTC
TRBJ2-3	TRBD1	TRBV30	14	few	CACTLGTGPNTQYF	TGTGCCTGTACCCTCGGGACAGGACCAAATACGCAGTATTTT
TRBJ2-5	-	TRBV7-6	14	-	CASSLWGEGETQYF	TGTGCCAGCAGCTTATGGGGCGAAGGGGAGACCCAGTACTTC
TRBJ2-3	-	TRBV29-1	11	-	CSPHIMDTQYF	TGCAGCCCCCATATTATGGATACGCAGTATTTT
TRBJ2-7	TRBD1	TRBV27	14	-	CASSLSDRSYEQYF	TGTGCCAGCAGTTTATCGGACAGGTCCTACGAGCAGTACTTC
TRBJ1-4	-	TRBV4-2	12	-	CASSQGDGILFF	TGTGCCAGCAGCCAAGGTGACGGAATACTGTTTTTT
TRBJ2-1	TRBD2	TRBV5-6	17	-	CASSLRIGGRATNEQFF	TGTGCCAGCAGCTTGAGGATTGGCGGGAGGGCCACCAATGAGCAGTTCTTC
TRBJ2-7	TRBD2	TRBV28	16	-	CASSSLAGALIYEQYF	TGTGCCAGCAGTTCCCTAGCGGGAGCGCTCATCTACGAGCAGTACTTC
TRBJ2-1	-	TRBV27	13	-	CASSLDVKNEQFF	TGTGCCAGCAGTTTAGACGTTAAGAATGAGCAGTTCTTC
TRBJ2-1	-	TRBV5-4	17	-	CASSSAIIYNTGQEQFF	TGTGCCAGCAGCTCCGCTATAATCTATAACACAGGACAGGAGCAGTTCTTC
TRBJ1-5	-	TRBV7-9	12	-	CASSQGNQPQHF	TGTGCCAGCAGCCAAGGGAATCAGCCCCAGCATTTT
TRBJ2-1	TRBD1	TRBV5-4	14	once	CASSSGTGDNEQFF	TGTGCCAGCAGCTCCGGGACAGGGGACAATGAGCAGTTCTTC
TRBJ2-7	TRBD2	TRBV4-1	14	-	CASSHPGLAGEQYF	TGCGCCAGCAGCCATCCGGGACTAGCGGGAGAGCAGTACTTC
TRBJ2-7	-	TRBV11-2	14	once	CASSSRRWVYEQYF	TGTGCCAGCAGCTCCAGGCGATGGGTCTACGAGCAGTACTTC
TRBJ2-5	-	TRBV11-2	16	-	CASSLGSLGGEETQYF	TGTGCCAGCAGCTTAGGATCATTGGGGGGAGAAGAGACCCAGTACTTC
TRBJ2-1	-	TRBV5-1	15	-	CASSLYRGDDNEQFF	TGCGCCAGCAGCTTATATAGGGGGGATGACAATGAGCAGTTCTTC
TRBJ1-1	-	TRBV29-1	11	-	CSVAGGSEAFF	TGCAGCGTAGCGGGAGGATCTGAAGCTTTCTTT
TRBJ1-5	-	TRBV27	14	-	CASSARWSNQPQHF	TGTGCCAGCTCCGCCCGGTGGAGCAATCAGCCCCAGCATTTT
TRBJ1-1	-	TRBV5-6	15	-	CASSLAYSRDTEAFF	TGTGCCAGCAGCTTGGCGTATTCCAGGGACACTGAAGCTTTCTTT
TRBJ1-1	-	TRBV4-1	14	once	CASSQDPLNTEAFF	TGCGCCAGCAGCCAAGATCCTCTTAACACTGAAGCTTTCTTT
TRBJ2-3	TRBD1	TRBV18	17	-	CASSLRGTVTNTDTQYF	TGTGCCAGCTCCCTTAGAGGGACAGTGACGAACACAGATACGCAGTATTTT
TRBJ2-2	TRBD1	TRBV7-9	16	few	CASRPPGQADTGELFF	TGTGCCAGCAGGCCTCCGGGACAGGCCGATACCGGGGAGCTGTTTTTT
TRBJ2-3	TRBD2	TRBV29-1	13	many	CSGLAGTTDTQYF	TGCAGCGGGCTAGCGGGAACCACAGATACGCAGTATTTT
TRBJ2-5	-	TRBV9	13	-	CASGSGSFETQYF	TGTGCCAGCGGGTCCGGGAGTTTTGAGACCCAGTACTTC
TRBJ2-4	-	TRBV30	15	-	CAWSVPELAKNIQYF	TGTGCCTGGAGTGTACCAGAATTAGCCAAAAACATTCAGTACTTC
TRBJ2-5	TRBD1	TRBV10-3	12	-	CAISQGEETQYF	TGTGCCATCAGTCAGGGGGAAGAGACCCAGTACTTC
TRBJ1-2	TRBD1	TRBV27	14	-	CASSSGGRNYGYTF	TGTGCCAGCAGTTCAGGGGGCCGGAACTATGGCTACACCTTC
TRBJ2-1	-	TRBV11-2	12	-	CASSLGYNEQFF	TGTGCCAGCAGCTTAGGTTACAATGAGCAGTTCTTC
TRBJ2-3	-	TRBV7-9	14	-	CASSLMVGPDTQYF	TGTGCCAGCAGCTTAATGGTGGGCCCAGATACTCAGTATTTT
TRBJ2-7	TRBD2	TRBV5-1	14	-	CASSSGTSSYEQYF	TGCGCCAGCAGCAGCGGGACTAGCTCCTACGAGCAGTACTTC
TRBJ1-2	TRBD1	TRBV27	14	-	CASSLLTGVDGYTF	TGTGCCAGCAGTTTATTGACAGGGGTGGATGGCTACACCTTC
TRBJ1-1	-	TRBV6-6	13	once	CASSLAGVTEAFF	TGTGCCAGCAGTTTGGCAGGGGTCACTGAAGCTTTCTTT
TRBJ2-7	-	TRBV28	13	-	CASAPTELYEQYF	TGTGCCAGTGCCCCAACGGAACTTTACGAGCAGTACTTC
TRBJ2-3	TRBD1	TRBV13	15	-	CASGGTGLPTDTQYF	TGTGCCAGCGGCGGGACAGGACTACCCACAGATACGCAGTATTTT
TRBJ2-2	-	TRBV21-1	20	-	CASSSPHLAGGPEDTGELFF	TGTGCCAGCAGCAGTCCCCACCTAGCGGGAGGGCCCGAGGACACCGGGGAGCTGTTTTTT
TRBJ2-7	-	TRBV11-2	13	-	CASSQGLLDEQYF	TGTGCCAGCAGCCAAGGGCTTCTTGACGAGCAGTACTTC
TRBJ1-1	-	TRBV30	14	-	CAWNIGTGPTEAFF	TGTGCCTGGAATATAGGAACAGGGCCCACTGAAGCTTTCTTT
TRBJ2-1	-	TRBV19	15	-	CASSLGQGPNNEQFF	TGTGCCAGTAGTCTAGGTCAGGGGCCTAACAATGAGCAGTTCTTC